This entry lists 9 T cell receptor beta chains sequenced from one sample in a study of T cells in narcolepsy. This table comes from immunoSEQ multiplex PCR, and its TCRdb copy is limited to in-frame clones, with some not included. This table has approximately 31,000 clones, around 80% appearing once. The sequenced sample was CD45RA- memory CD4+ T cells from PBMCs. Every receptor here comes from a human donor with narcolepsy.

The J gene is TRBJ1-2, the V gene TRBV30; tentatively, D is TRBD1 (5 bases). Germline CDR1 reads GTSNPN; CDR2 reads SVGIG (reference sequence). V was clipped by 6 bases and J by 8 bases, with 16 bases between them. CDR3 size: 12 residues. The CDR3 loop reads CACPRGAGGYTF. CDR3 sequence (DNA): TGTGCCTGTCCTCGAGGGGCAGGGGGCTACACCTTC.

This clone was counted a single time. The rearrangement joins TRBV15 to TRBJ2-3; D is unresolved. Germline V gene lookup returns CDR1 LNHNV and CDR2 YYDKDF (reference sequence). Trimming shortened V by 2 bases and J by 0 bases, and 12 bases separated the two germline ends. This CDR3 region has 16 residues. The CDR3: CATSRRESASTDTQYF. The CDR3 bases are TGTGCCACCAGCAGACGAGAATCCGCTAGCACAGATACGCAGTATTTT.

The chain uses TRBV6-5 and TRBJ1-1, with D uncertain. Trimming pared 5 bases from V and 8 bases from J, leaving 21 bases between. The CDR3 covers 15 residues. Germline V CDR1 and CDR2: MNHEY, SVGAGI. CDR3 coding DNA: TGTGCCAGCAGTGCCGCGACCGTTGACACTGAAGAAGCTTTCTTT. It yields the protein CASSAATVDTEEAFF.

The sample holds a few counts of this clone. The chain employs TRBV19 and TRBJ1-2; perhaps TRBD1 as D (6 bases). With 4 bases removed from V and 7 bases from J, the gap between germline ends came to 16 bases. There are 14 residues in the CDR3. Per germline, CDR1 LNHDA and CDR2 SQIVND (reference sequence). CDR3 amino acids: CASSTRRGAVGYTF. In nucleotides, the CDR3 is TGTGCCAGTAGTACCCGTCGGGGGGCGGTTGGCTACACCTTC.

This clone was detected once. V is TRBV5-6 and J is TRBJ2-7, with 9 bases lining up with TRBD1. The CDR3 contains 13 residues. Germline V gene sequence: CDR1 SGHDT, CDR2 YYEEEE. V gave up 4 bases and J gave up 8 bases; unmatched junction bases: 7. CDR3 in amino acids: CASSPAGTGKQYV. As DNA, the CDR3 is TGTGCCAGCAGCCCGGCTGGGACAGGGAAGCAGTACGTC.

This clone was counted only a few times. The chain joins TRBV16 to TRBJ1-1; perhaps TRBD1 as D (6 bases). CDR3 size: 19 residues. V gave up 2 bases and J gave up 0 bases, with 22 bases separating them. Germline-derived CDR1 and CDR2 are KGHSY and FQNENV. This CDR3 is CASSQRAGGQLTLNTEAFF. The CDR3 DNA sequence: TGTGCCAGCAGCCAACGCGCGGGGGGCCAACTTACCTTGAACACTGAAGCTTTCTTT.

The chain links TRBV9 to TRBJ1-1; 8 bases fit TRBD1. The CDR3 totals 13 residues. V lost 5 bases, J lost 6 bases, and 6 bases stayed unmatched. Germline-derived CDR1 and CDR2 are SGDLS and YYNGEE. The chain's CDR3 is CASSGRGPAEAFF. The CDR3, as DNA: TGTGCCAGCAGTGGCAGGGGGCCTGCTGAAGCTTTCTTT.

The CDR3 DNA sequence: TGTGCCAGCACCCTGGAGGGCCAGGGAGGAAAACTGTTTTTT. This sequence encodes CASTLEGQGGKLFF. The chain links TRBV5-4 to TRBJ1-4; weak D call: TRBD1 (5 bases). V gave up 6 bases and J gave up 10 bases, with 19 bases separating them. Germline V gene sequence: CDR1 SGHNT, CDR2 YYREEE (reference sequence). The CDR3 length is 14 residues.

This clone is a singleton in its sample. The rearrangement uses TRBV19 and TRBJ2-5, with TRBD1 identical over 9 bases. Per the germline V gene, CDR1 is LNHDA and CDR2 is SQIVND (reference sequence). This CDR3 contains 17 residues. V gave up 4 bases and J gave up 2 bases; unmatched junction bases: 11. The CDR3 protein is CASSTTPGTGLQETQYF. The CDR3 region has the DNA TGTGCCAGTAGTACCACTCCCGGGACAGGGCTTCAAGAGACCCAGTACTTC.